What follows is one T cell receptor beta chain and its context. TCRdb's copy holds only in-frame clones and misses some; the assay was immunoSEQ multiplex PCR. The sample carries tens of thousands of clones, over 80% recorded once. CDR1 SGHTS and CDR2 YDEGEE come from the germline V gene. This CDR3 has 15 amino acids. The junction had 4 bases not matched to a gene; V was cut back by 1 base and J by 3 bases. This sample was taken from a study of monozygotic twins with cystic fibrosis. The wider study: Approximately 2.8 micrograms of fragmented DNA underwent approximately 15 PCR cycles for library preparation.

This chain connects TRBV5-8 to TRBJ2-3; 8 positions agree with TRBD2. The TCR sequence derives from a girl aged 2-10 years with cystic fibrosis. The sequenced sample consisted of blood. The CDR3 coding sequence is TGTGCCAGCAGCTTGCGTACGGGGGGGACAGATACGCAGTATTTT. The encoded protein is CASSLRTGGTDTQYF.